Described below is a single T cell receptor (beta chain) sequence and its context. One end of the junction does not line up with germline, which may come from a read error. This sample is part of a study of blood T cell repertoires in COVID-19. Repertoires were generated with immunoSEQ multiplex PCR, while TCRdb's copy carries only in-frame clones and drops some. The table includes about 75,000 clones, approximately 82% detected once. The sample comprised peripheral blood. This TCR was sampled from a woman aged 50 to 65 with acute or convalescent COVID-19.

CDR3 sequence (DNA): TGTGCCACCAGCTTAAACAGGGTAGAGCCCCGAATTTTT. Its protein is CATSLNRVEPRIF. The rearrangement links TRBV15 to TRBJ1-4, with D possibly being TRBD1 (6 bases). CDR1 and CDR2 (germline): LNHNV, YYDKDF (reference sequence). The CDR3 spans 13 residues. Complete variable domain (other parts from reference TRBV15 and TRBJ1-4): DAMVIQNPRYQVTQFGKPVTLSCSQTLNHNVMYWYQQKSSQAPKLLFHYYDKDFNNEADTPDNFQSRRPNTSFCFLDIRSPGLGDTAMYLCATSLNRVEPRIFGSGTQLSVL.